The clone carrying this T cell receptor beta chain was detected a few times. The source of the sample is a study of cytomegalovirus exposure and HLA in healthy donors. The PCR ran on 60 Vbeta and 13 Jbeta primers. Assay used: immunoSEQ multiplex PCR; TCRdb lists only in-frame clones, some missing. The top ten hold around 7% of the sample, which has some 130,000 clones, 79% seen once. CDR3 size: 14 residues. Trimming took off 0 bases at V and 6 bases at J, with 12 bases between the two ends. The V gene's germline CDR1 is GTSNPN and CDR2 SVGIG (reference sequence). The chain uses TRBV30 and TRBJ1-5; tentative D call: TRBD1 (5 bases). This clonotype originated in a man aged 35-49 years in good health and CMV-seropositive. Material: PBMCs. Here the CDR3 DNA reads TGTGCCTGGAGTGTAGGGCAGGGAATTCAGCCCCAGCATTTT. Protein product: CAWSVGQGIQPQHF.